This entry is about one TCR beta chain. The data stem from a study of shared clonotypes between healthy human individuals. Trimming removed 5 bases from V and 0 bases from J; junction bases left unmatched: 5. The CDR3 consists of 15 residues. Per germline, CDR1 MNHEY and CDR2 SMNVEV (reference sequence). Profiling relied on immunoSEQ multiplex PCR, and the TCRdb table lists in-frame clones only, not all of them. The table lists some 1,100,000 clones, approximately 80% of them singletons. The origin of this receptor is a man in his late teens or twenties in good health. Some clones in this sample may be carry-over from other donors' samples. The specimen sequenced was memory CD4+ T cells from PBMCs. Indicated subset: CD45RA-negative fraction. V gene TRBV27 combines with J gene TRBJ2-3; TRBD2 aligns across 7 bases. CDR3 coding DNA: TGTGCCAGCAGTCGAAGCGGGACGAGCACAGATACGCAGTATTTT. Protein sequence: CASSRSGTSTDTQYF.